This T cell receptor beta chain is drawn from a study of human thymus T cells. Study-wide points: Related studies found that unrelated individuals share highly overlapping thymic repertoires. Gene usage for V and J segments appeared biased in thymic and blood repertoires.

A note on this clone: Its antigen is unknown.

The source of the thymus tissue was resections taken during corrective heart surgery. Healthy Finnish infants undergoing corrective surgery for congenital heart defects were the donors. This CDR3 has 14 residues. Germline lookup yields CDR1 MDHEN and CDR2 SYDVKM. Trimming stripped 7 bases from V and 5 bases from J, with 12 bases between. Sequencing was performed with immunoSEQ multiplex PCR; in TCRdb, only in-frame clones are kept and a portion is missing. The profile shows under 150,000 clones, about 95% of them singletons. Sequenced: thymus tissue. The sequence derives from a boy under two years old with a congenital heart defect but otherwise immunologically healthy. This chain joins TRBV28 and TRBJ1-6; the D gene is possibly TRBD1 (6 bases). The CDR3: CASKHWTDNSPLHF. CDR3 DNA: TGTGCCAGCAAGCATTGGACAGATAATTCACCCCTCCACTTT.